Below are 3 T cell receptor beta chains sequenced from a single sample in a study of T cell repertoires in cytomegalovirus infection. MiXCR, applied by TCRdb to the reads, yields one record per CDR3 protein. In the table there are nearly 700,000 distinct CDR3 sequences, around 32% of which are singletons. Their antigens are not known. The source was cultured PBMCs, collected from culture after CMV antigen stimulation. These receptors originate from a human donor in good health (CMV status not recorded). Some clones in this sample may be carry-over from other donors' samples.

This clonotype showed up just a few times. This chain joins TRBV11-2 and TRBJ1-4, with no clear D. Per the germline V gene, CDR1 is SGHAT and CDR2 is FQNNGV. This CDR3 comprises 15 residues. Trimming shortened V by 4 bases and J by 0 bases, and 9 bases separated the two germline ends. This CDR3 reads CASSSNVATNEKLFF. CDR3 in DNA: TGTGCCAGCAGCTCCAACGTAGCAACTAATGAAAAACTGTTTTTT.

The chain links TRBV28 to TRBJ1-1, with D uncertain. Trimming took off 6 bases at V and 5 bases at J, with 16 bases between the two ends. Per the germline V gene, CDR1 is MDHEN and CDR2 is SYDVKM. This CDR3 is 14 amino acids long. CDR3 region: CASRFGERRTEAFF. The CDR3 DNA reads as TGTGCCAGCAGATTTGGAGAAAGGAGGACTGAAGCTTTCTTT.

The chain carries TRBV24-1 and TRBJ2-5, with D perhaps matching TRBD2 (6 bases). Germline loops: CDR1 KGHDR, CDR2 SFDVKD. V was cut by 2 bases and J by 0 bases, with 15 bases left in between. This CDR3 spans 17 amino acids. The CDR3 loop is CATSDSTGTAYQETQYF. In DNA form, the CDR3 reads TGTGCCACCAGTGATTCCACCGGGACTGCGTACCAAGAGACCCAGTACTTC.